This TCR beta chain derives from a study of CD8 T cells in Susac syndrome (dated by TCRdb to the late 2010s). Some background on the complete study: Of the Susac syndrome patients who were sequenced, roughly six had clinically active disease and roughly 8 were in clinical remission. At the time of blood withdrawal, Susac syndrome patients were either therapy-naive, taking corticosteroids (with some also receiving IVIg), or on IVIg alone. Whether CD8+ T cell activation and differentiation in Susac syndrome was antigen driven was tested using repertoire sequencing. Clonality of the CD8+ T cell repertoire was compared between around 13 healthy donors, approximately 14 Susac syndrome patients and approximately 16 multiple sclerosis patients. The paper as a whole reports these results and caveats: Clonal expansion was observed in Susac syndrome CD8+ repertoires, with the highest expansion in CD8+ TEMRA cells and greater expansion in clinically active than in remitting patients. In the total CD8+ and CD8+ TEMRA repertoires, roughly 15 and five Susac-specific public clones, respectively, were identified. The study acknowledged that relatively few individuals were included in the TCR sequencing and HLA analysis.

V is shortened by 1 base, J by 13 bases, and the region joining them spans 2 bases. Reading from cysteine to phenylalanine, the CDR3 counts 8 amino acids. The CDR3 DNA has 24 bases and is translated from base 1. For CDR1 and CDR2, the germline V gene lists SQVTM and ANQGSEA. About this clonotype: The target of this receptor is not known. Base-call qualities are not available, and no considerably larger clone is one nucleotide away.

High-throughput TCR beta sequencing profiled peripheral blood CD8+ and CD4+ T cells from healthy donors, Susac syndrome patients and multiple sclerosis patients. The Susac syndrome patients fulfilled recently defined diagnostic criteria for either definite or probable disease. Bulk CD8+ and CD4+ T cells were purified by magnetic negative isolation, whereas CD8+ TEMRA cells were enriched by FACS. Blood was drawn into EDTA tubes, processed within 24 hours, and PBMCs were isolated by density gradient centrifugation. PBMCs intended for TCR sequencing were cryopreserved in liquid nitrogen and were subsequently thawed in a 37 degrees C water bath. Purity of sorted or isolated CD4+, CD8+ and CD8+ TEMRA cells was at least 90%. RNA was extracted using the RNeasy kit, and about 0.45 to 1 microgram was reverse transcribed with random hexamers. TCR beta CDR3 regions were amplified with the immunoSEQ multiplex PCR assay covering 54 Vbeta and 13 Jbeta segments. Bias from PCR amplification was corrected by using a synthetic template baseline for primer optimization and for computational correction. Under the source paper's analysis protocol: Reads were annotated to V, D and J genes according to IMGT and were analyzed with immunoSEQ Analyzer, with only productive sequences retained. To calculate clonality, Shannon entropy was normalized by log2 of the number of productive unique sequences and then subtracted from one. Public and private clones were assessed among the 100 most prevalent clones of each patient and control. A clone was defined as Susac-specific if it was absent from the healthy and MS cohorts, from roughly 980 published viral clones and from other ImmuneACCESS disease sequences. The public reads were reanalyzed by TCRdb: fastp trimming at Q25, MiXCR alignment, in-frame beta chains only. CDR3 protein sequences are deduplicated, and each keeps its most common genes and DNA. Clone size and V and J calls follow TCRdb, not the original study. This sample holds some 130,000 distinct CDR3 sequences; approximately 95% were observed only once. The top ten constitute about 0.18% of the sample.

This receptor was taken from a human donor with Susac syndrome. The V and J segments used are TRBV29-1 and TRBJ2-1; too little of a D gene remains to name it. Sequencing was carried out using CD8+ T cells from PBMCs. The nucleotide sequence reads TGCAGCGTTGAAGGACAGTTCTTC. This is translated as CSVEGQFF.